This T cell receptor (beta chain) was identified in a study of long-term antiretroviral therapy in people with HIV. Study details: It was about a decade before the 2015 immediate-ART recommendation that the earliest samples were taken. Study-level points and caveats: Whichever time point was examined, clones expanded before ART dominated the repertoire.

Every one of the participants with HIV received treatment in the United States. A word on this clone: Its antigen is currently unknown.

Researchers report immunoSEQ v3.0 was run at survey level. Sequencing efforts were directed toward roughly 40,000-55,000 T-cell genomes per sample. Profiling relied on immunoSEQ multiplex PCR, and the TCRdb table lists in-frame clones only, not all of them. The sample yields roughly 18,000 clones, roughly 91% seen once. The germline CDR1 and CDR2 sequences are WSHSY and SAAADI. Trimming took 6 bases from V and 5 from J; bases not matched to a gene: 2. There are 12 residues in the CDR3. The origin of this receptor is a man aged 50 to 59 with HIV. V is TRBV10-2 and J is TRBJ2-7; 9 positions match TRBD1. The material was unsorted PBMCs, obtained 3 years after starting antiretroviral therapy. The CDR3 coding sequence is TGCGCCAGCAGACAGGGGGCCAACGAGCAGTACTTC. Protein: CASRQGANEQYF.